The rows below give T cell receptor beta chains drawn from one sample of a study of control samples from healthy donors and cancer patients. The data were produced by immunoSEQ multiplex PCR, yet TCRdb's version contains in-frame clones alone and is incomplete. The sample lists over 200,000 clones; roughly 82% were seen once. The sequencing sample was made of PBMCs. All receptors come from a woman aged 55-69 years with lung cancer. Each CDR3 is given with its conserved first and last residue. Each record gives: D gene, J gene, V gene, clone size, CDR3 DNA, CDR3 protein. A D gene is named only where the DNA matches it firmly. Clone size is given for some rows only: seen once, a few or many times, or a class if the clone is expanded.

D gene: TRBD2; J gene: TRBJ2-1; V gene: TRBV7-2; clone size: .; CDR3 DNA: TGTGCCAGCAGCTTATGGGCGGGGGGTACTTACAATGAGCAGTTCTTC; CDR3 protein: CASSLWAGGTYNEQFF
D gene: TRBD2; J gene: TRBJ2-7; V gene: TRBV10-3; clone size: .; CDR3 DNA: TGTGCCATCAGTGAGTCTCGCGGGGGGGCCTTACTCTACGAGCAGTACTTC; CDR3 protein: CAISESRGGALLYEQYF
D gene: .; J gene: TRBJ1-1; V gene: TRBV10-3; clone size: .; CDR3 DNA: TGTGCCCACGCCGGGCAGGGGAACACTGAAGCTTTCTTT; CDR3 protein: CAHAGQGNTEAFF
D gene: .; J gene: TRBJ2-3; V gene: TRBV7-7; clone size: .; CDR3 DNA: TGTGCTAGCAGCACGGACGTGACAGATACGCAGTATTTT; CDR3 protein: CASSTDVTDTQYF
D gene: TRBD1; J gene: TRBJ1-5; V gene: TRBV24-1; clone size: .; CDR3 DNA: TGTGCCACCAGTGACCATCGACAGGGAAGCAATCAGCCCCAGCATTTT; CDR3 protein: CATSDHRQGSNQPQHF
D gene: TRBD2; J gene: TRBJ2-3; V gene: TRBV7-9; clone size: .; CDR3 DNA: TGTGCCAGCAGCTTTAACGGGGGGGCGACAGATACGCAGTATTTT; CDR3 protein: CASSFNGGATDTQYF
D gene: TRBD1; J gene: TRBJ1-1; V gene: TRBV19; clone size: .; CDR3 DNA: TGTGCCAGTAGCCAGACAGGGGCGAACACTGAAGCTTTCTTT; CDR3 protein: CASSQTGANTEAFF
D gene: .; J gene: TRBJ2-6; V gene: TRBV9; clone size: .; CDR3 DNA: TGTGCCAGCAGCGCAGCAGGACAGTTGAGTCCTGGGGCCAACGTCCTGACTTTC; CDR3 protein: CASSAAGQLSPGANVLTF
D gene: .; J gene: TRBJ1-5; V gene: TRBV2; clone size: once; CDR3 DNA: TGTGCCAGCAGTGATCAGGGCTTGAGTGGTCAGCCCCAGCATTTT; CDR3 protein: CASSDQGLSGQPQHF
D gene: .; J gene: TRBJ1-2; V gene: TRBV2; clone size: .; CDR3 DNA: TGTGCCAGCAGACAAGGGGGAGCTAACTATGGCTACACCTTC; CDR3 protein: CASRQGGANYGYTF
D gene: .; J gene: TRBJ2-5; V gene: TRBV5-1; clone size: .; CDR3 DNA: TGCGCCAGCAGCTTGGCCGGCAAAGAGACCCAGTACTTC; CDR3 protein: CASSLAGKETQYF
D gene: .; J gene: TRBJ1-2; V gene: TRBV3-1/TRBV3-2; clone size: .; CDR3 DNA: TGTGCCAGCAGCCAAGCGGGGGACTATGGCTACACCTTC; CDR3 protein: CASSQAGDYGYTF
D gene: TRBD1; J gene: TRBJ2-7; V gene: TRBV18; clone size: few; CDR3 DNA: TGTGCCAGCTCACCACGACAGGGGGCGGACTACGAGCAGTACTTC; CDR3 protein: CASSPRQGADYEQYF
D gene: .; J gene: TRBJ1-2; V gene: TRBV5-6; clone size: .; CDR3 DNA: TGTGCCAGCAGCTTGGATGCCCAAAACTATGGCTACACCTTC; CDR3 protein: CASSLDAQNYGYTF
D gene: .; J gene: TRBJ2-5; V gene: TRBV5-1; clone size: .; CDR3 DNA: TGCGCCAGCAGCTTGGGACTAGGGGAAGAGACCCAGTACTTC; CDR3 protein: CASSLGLGEETQYF
D gene: TRBD1; J gene: TRBJ2-1; V gene: TRBV7-9; clone size: .; CDR3 DNA: TGTGCCAGCAGCCCACCCCAGGGACAGGGGTCCTACAATGAGCAGTTCTTC; CDR3 protein: CASSPPQGQGSYNEQFF
D gene: .; J gene: TRBJ1-2; V gene: TRBV19; clone size: .; CDR3 DNA: TGTGCCAGTACCACCGGGGGGGAAGGGATTGGCTACACCTTC; CDR3 protein: CASTTGGEGIGYTF
D gene: .; J gene: TRBJ2-7; V gene: TRBV5-1; clone size: many; CDR3 DNA: TGCGCCAGCAGCTTGGACAGGGCTCTCTACGAGCAGTACTTC; CDR3 protein: CASSLDRALYEQYF
D gene: .; J gene: TRBJ1-2; V gene: TRBV4-1; clone size: few; CDR3 DNA: TGCGCCAGCAGCCAACTCGCACGAAGTGACTATGGCTACACCTTC; CDR3 protein: CASSQLARSDYGYTF
D gene: TRBD1; J gene: TRBJ2-5; V gene: TRBV5-1; clone size: .; CDR3 DNA: TGCGCCAGCAGCTTGGAGGGGGCTGAAGAGACCCAGTACTTC; CDR3 protein: CASSLEGAEETQYF
D gene: TRBD1; J gene: TRBJ2-5; V gene: TRBV24-1; clone size: .; CDR3 DNA: TGTGCCACCAGTGATTTAACAGGGGGCGAGACCCAGTACTTC; CDR3 protein: CATSDLTGGETQYF
D gene: .; J gene: TRBJ2-1; V gene: TRBV11-2; clone size: .; CDR3 DNA: TGTGCCAGCAGCTTAGGCCTTTTATACAATGAGCAGTTCTTC; CDR3 protein: CASSLGLLYNEQFF
D gene: .; J gene: TRBJ1-6; V gene: TRBV10-1; clone size: .; CDR3 DNA: TGCGCCAGCCAAGACGGTACTAATTCACCCCTCCACTTT; CDR3 protein: CASQDGTNSPLHF
D gene: .; J gene: TRBJ1-6; V gene: TRBV14; clone size: .; CDR3 DNA: TGTGCCAGCAGCCAAGTCTTAGGCTCCTATAATTCACCCCTCCACTTT; CDR3 protein: CASSQVLGSYNSPLHF
D gene: .; J gene: TRBJ1-6; V gene: TRBV7-6; clone size: .; CDR3 DNA: TGTGCCAGCAGCTTAGGGGGCCGGGAGAGCTCCTATAATTCACCCCTCCACTTT; CDR3 protein: CASSLGGRESSYNSPLHF
D gene: TRBD1; J gene: TRBJ1-4; V gene: TRBV27; clone size: .; CDR3 DNA: TGTGCCAGCAGTATGCCGGGACAGGGTAGCGAAAAACTGTTTTTT; CDR3 protein: CASSMPGQGSEKLFF
D gene: .; J gene: TRBJ1-2; V gene: TRBV6-5; clone size: .; CDR3 DNA: TGTGCCGGCAGTTACCGGGGTGGAAACTATGGCTACACCTTC; CDR3 protein: CAGSYRGGNYGYTF
D gene: .; J gene: TRBJ1-5; V gene: TRBV5-5; clone size: .; CDR3 DNA: TGTGCCAGCAGCTTGGTGGCCCCCGCCCCTAATCAGCCCCAGCATTTT; CDR3 protein: CASSLVAPAPNQPQHF
D gene: .; J gene: TRBJ2-7; V gene: TRBV9; clone size: .; CDR3 DNA: TGTGCCAGCAGCGCCAACATAAGCCCCTACGAGCAGTACTTC; CDR3 protein: CASSANISPYEQYF
D gene: TRBD1; J gene: TRBJ1-1; V gene: TRBV28; clone size: .; CDR3 DNA: TGTGCCAGCAGTGCCGGGACAGTTATGAACACTGAAGCTTTCTTT; CDR3 protein: CASSAGTVMNTEAFF
D gene: TRBD2; J gene: TRBJ2-1; V gene: TRBV29-1; clone size: .; CDR3 DNA: TGCAGCGTTGAAGTGGGCGGGAGATACAATGAGCAGTTCTTC; CDR3 protein: CSVEVGGRYNEQFF
D gene: TRBD2; J gene: TRBJ2-7; V gene: TRBV13; clone size: .; CDR3 DNA: TGTGCCAGCAGCCTCGGCATCACTAGCGGGGGCTACGAGCAGTACTTC; CDR3 protein: CASSLGITSGGYEQYF
D gene: .; J gene: TRBJ1-6; V gene: TRBV28; clone size: .; CDR3 DNA: TGTGCCAGCAGTTGGGGGGGGAGGGGGTCTTCACCCCTCCACTTT; CDR3 protein: CASSWGGRGSSPLHF
D gene: .; J gene: TRBJ2-1; V gene: TRBV5-1; clone size: .; CDR3 DNA: TGCGCCAGCAGCTTGATACGGGGGAAGGATGAGCAGTTCTTC; CDR3 protein: CASSLIRGKDEQFF
D gene: .; J gene: TRBJ2-5; V gene: TRBV19; clone size: .; CDR3 DNA: TGTGCCAGTAGTATTAACCGTGAAGAGACCCAGTACTTC; CDR3 protein: CASSINREETQYF
D gene: TRBD2; J gene: TRBJ2-1; V gene: TRBV9; clone size: .; CDR3 DNA: TGTGCCAGCAGCACAAGAATTAGCGGGGGGGCCATACGTTACAATGAGCAGTTCTTC; CDR3 protein: CASSTRISGGAIRYNEQFF
D gene: .; J gene: TRBJ2-3; V gene: TRBV4-2; clone size: once; CDR3 DNA: TGTGCCAGCAGCCAAGAATTGGTGGCAGATACGCAGTATTTT; CDR3 protein: CASSQELVADTQYF
D gene: .; J gene: TRBJ2-2; V gene: TRBV28; clone size: .; CDR3 DNA: TGTGCCAGCAGTTTAATGGGCCAGAACACCGGGGAGCTGTTTTTT; CDR3 protein: CASSLMGQNTGELFF
D gene: .; J gene: TRBJ1-6; V gene: TRBV19; clone size: .; CDR3 DNA: TGTGCCAGTAGTATGGGTTTCGGAAGTAATTCACCCCTCCACTTT; CDR3 protein: CASSMGFGSNSPLHF
D gene: .; J gene: TRBJ2-7; V gene: TRBV9; clone size: .; CDR3 DNA: TGTGCCAGCGGAACCGGCCCCTACGAGCAGTACTTC; CDR3 protein: CASGTGPYEQYF
D gene: .; J gene: TRBJ1-5; V gene: TRBV5-8; clone size: .; CDR3 DNA: TGTGCCAGCAGCTTGGGAGCTCCCTTGGTAAGCAATCAGCCCCAGCATTTT; CDR3 protein: CASSLGAPLVSNQPQHF